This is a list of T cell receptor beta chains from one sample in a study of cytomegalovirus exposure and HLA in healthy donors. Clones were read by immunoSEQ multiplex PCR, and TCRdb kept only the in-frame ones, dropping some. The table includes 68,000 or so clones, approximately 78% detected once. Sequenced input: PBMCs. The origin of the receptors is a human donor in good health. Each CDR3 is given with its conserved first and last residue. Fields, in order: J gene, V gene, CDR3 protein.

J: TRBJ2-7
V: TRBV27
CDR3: CASSTSGHTYEQYF

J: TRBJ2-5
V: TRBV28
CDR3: CASSPPTGGVFKGETQYF

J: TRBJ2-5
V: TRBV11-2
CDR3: CASRDGGGPETQYF

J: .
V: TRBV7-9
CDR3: CASSLGQVMSYEQYF

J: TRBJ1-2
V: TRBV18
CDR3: CASSPMSGGEGGYTF

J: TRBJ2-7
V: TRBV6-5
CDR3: CASSPGQGAYEQYF

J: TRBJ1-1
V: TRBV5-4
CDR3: CASSLTENTEAFF

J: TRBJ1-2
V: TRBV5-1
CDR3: CASSPLGTGVGYGYTF

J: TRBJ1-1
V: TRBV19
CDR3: CASSSMGTRAEAFF

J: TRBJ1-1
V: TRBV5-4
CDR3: CASSSGTGRLNTEAFF

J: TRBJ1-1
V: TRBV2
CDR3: CASDRLNTEAFF

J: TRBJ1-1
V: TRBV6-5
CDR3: CATKDSLNTEAFF

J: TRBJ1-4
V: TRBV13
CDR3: CASSFRRTINEKLFF

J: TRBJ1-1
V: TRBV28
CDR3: CASSFVVEGALNTEAFF

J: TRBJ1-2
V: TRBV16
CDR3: CASSRKGRKAGGADYGYTF

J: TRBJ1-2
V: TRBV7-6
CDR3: CASSLGPGGWDGYPF

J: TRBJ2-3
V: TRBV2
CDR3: CASSEGGGGDTQYF

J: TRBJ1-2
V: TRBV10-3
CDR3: CAISPQGDGYPF

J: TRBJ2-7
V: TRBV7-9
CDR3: CSSSSSRGLAKEQYF

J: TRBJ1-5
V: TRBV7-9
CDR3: CASSPGQGAQPQHF

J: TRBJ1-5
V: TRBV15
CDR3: CATSRDQGAGSNQPQHF

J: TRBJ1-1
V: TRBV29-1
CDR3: CSVGTGGLGNTEAFF

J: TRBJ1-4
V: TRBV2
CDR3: CASSGAAGATNEKLFF

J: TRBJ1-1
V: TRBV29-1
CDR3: CSAMDRNTEAFF

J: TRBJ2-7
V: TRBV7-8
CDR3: CASSPTAPTGTRKHEQYF

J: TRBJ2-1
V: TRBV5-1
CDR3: CASGPGTGGNEQFF

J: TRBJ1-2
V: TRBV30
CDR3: CAWGQGDGYTF

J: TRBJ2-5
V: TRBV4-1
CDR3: CASSQGTPWVTQYF

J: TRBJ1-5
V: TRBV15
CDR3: CATSRAGGTSGAQHF

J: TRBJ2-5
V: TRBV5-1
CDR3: CASSLEAQGETQYF

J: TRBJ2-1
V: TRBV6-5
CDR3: CASSYSRDTVQFF

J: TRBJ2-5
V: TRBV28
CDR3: CASSPDVGSEETQYF

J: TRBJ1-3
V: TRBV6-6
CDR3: CASSYGQRRNTIYF

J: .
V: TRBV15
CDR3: CATSRAGGTSYEQYF

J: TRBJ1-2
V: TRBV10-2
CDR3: CASSESGVQWGYTF

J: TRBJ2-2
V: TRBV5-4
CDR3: CASGDRGGDAGELFF

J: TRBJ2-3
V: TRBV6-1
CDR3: CASSEVLGAGDTQYF

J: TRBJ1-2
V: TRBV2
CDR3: CASAPGTARAYGYTF

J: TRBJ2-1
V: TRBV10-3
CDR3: CAISEDRAVGSEQFF

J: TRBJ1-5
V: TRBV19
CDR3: CASSISQGARSQPQHF

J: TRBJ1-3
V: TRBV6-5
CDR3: CASSSGTGLGNTIYF

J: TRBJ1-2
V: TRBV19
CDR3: CASSVSGTGSYGYPF

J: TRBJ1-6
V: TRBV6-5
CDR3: CASSGQGRSPLHF

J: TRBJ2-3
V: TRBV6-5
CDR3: CASKGGGQGADTQYF

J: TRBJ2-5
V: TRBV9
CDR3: CASSVAGLAGGPFETQYF

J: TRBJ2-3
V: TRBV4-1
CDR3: CASSQVHRQGAGLTQYF

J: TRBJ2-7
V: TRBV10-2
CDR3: CASSERGGLYEQYF

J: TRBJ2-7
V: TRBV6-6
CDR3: CASSYGSPGEQYF

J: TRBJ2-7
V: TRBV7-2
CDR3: CASSNLAGDSYEQYF

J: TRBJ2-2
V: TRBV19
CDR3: CAIRTSGTGELFF

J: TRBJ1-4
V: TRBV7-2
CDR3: CASSPQRGTNEKLFF

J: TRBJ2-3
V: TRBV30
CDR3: CAWVAGGPGSTDTQYF

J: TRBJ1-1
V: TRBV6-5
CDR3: CASSYQTGILNTEAFF

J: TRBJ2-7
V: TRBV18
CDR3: CASSPLPGTTSYEQYF

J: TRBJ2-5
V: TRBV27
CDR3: CASSLMGAPQETQYF

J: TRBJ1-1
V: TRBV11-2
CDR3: CASRLTGNTEAFF

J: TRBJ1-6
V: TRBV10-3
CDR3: CAIRRDSANSPLHF

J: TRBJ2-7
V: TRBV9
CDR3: CASSVVSNSYEQYF